The 24 T cell receptor beta chains given below trace back to one sample, sequenced in a study of T cell responses to AZD1222 COVID-19 vaccine. Produced via immunoSEQ multiplex PCR; TCRdb's table is partial and in-frame only. Among under 200,000 clones listed, roughly nine tenths were seen once. Sequencing used peripheral blood, obtained 28 days after the second dose of the MenACWY control vaccine. The receptors stem from an adult who received the MenACWY meningococcal vaccine as a control.

V gene TRBV29-1 combines with J gene TRBJ1-4, with D possibly TRBD1 on 5 matching bases. The CDR3 is 12 residues long. Germline V gives CDR1 SQVTM, CDR2 ANQGSEA. V was shortened by 4 bases and J by 5 bases, with 8 bases between the two germline ends. CDR3 in DNA: TGCAGCGTTGCACAGGCAAATGAAAAACTGTTTTTT. It translates to CSVAQANEKLFF. Variable domain in full (rest from reference TRBV29-1 and TRBJ1-4): SAVISQKPSRDICQRGTSLTIQCQVDSQVTMMFWYRQQPGQSLTLIATANQGSEATYESGFVIDKFPISRPNLTFSTLTVSNMSPEDSSIYLCSVAQANEKLFFGSGTQLSVL.

This chain connects TRBV7-2 to TRBJ2-1, with D perhaps matching TRBD1 (6 bases). Germline CDR1 and CDR2: SGHTA and FQGNSA. Trimming shortened V by 5 bases and J by 1 base, and 9 bases separated the two germline ends. The CDR3 covers 14 residues. For the CDR3, the DNA is TGTGCCAGCAGCCAGGACAGTTCCTACAATGAGCAGTTCTTC. Translating gives CASSQDSSYNEQFF.

The chain uses TRBV9 and TRBJ1-5; D gene ambiguous. Germline loops: CDR1 SGDLS, CDR2 YYNGEE. CDR3 length equals 15 residues. V was clipped by 4 bases and J by 7 bases, with 18 bases between them. CDR3 sequence reads: CASSLEGSLYQPQHF. The CDR3, as DNA: TGTGCCAGCAGCCTGGAAGGGAGCTTGTACCAGCCCCAGCATTTT.

The gene calls are TRBV6-5 and TRBJ1-5; D remains ambiguous. The length of the CDR3 is 14 residues. Germline V gives CDR1 MNHEY, CDR2 SVGAGI. The V end lost 7 bases, the J end lost 1 base, and 11 bases lay between the germline ends. Here the CDR3 reads CASNPTGSNQPQHF. The DNA of the CDR3 is TGTGCCAGCAATCCGACGGGCAGCAATCAGCCCCAGCATTTT.

The gene calls are TRBV10-3 and TRBJ2-7; D ambiguous. Germline CDR1 is ENHRY and CDR2 is SYGVKD. The V gene lost 2 bases and the J gene lost 5 bases, with 16 bases spanning the gap. This CDR3 has 15 amino acids. CDR3 sequence (DNA): TGTGCCATCAGTGAGCCCGGTTCCCAGAGTGACGAGCAGTACTTC. This sequence encodes CAISEPGSQSDEQYF.

This sequence joins TRBV7-8 and TRBJ1-1; 9 bases are shared with TRBD1. CDR1 SGHVS and CDR2 FQNEAQ come from the germline V gene. CDR3 length equals 15 residues. V shed 4 bases and J 5 bases; nucleotides not matched to a gene: 8. For the CDR3, the DNA is TGTGCCAGCAGCTCACAGGGACAGGGACGAACTGAAGCTTTCTTT. Protein product: CASSSQGQGRTEAFF.

The chain combines TRBV5-1 with TRBJ2-5; D may correspond to TRBD1 or TRBD2 (7 bases each). CDR1 and CDR2 (germline): SGHRS, YFSETQ. The CDR3 is made up of 14 amino acids. Trimming left V 3 bases short and J 4 bases short, with 13 bases between. CDR3 coding DNA: TGCGCCAGCAGCTGGAGCAGGGGGGGAGAGACCCAGTACTTC. It yields the protein CASSWSRGGETQYF.

This rearrangement joins TRBV28 to TRBJ1-1, with D tentatively TRBD1 (6 bases). The V end lost 6 bases, the J end lost 6 bases, and 23 bases lay between the germline ends. CDR3 length: 16 residues. The germline CDR1 and CDR2 sequences are MDHEN and SYDVKM. The chain's CDR3 is CASSPRGADRVPEAFF. The CDR3 DNA is TGTGCCAGCAGCCCCAGGGGCGCGGATCGAGTGCCTGAAGCTTTCTTT.

The V call is TRBV19, the J call TRBJ2-3; 11 bases are shared with TRBD2. The CDR3 spans 16 residues. The germline V gene has CDR1 LNHDA and CDR2 SQIVND (reference sequence). V was pared by 1 base and J by 7 bases, with 7 bases of the junction left unmatched. CDR3 loop: CASSIGIAGGRNTQYF. The CDR3 nucleotides are TGTGCCAGTAGTATAGGGATAGCGGGAGGGAGGAATACGCAGTATTTT. Looking up the rest from reference TRBV19 and TRBJ2-3 gives the full variable domain: DGGITQSPKYLFRKEGQNVTLSCEQNLNHDAMYWYRQDPGQGLRLIYYSQIVNDFQKGDIAEGYSVSREKKESFPLTVTSAQKNPTAFYLCASSIGIAGGRNTQYFGPGTRLTVL.

The V and J genes are TRBV5-1 and TRBJ2-2; the match to TRBD2 covers 14 bases. Germline values: CDR1 SGHRS, CDR2 YFSETQ. Trimming at V came to 3 bases and at J to 5 bases, leaving 3 bases not matched to a gene. This CDR3 is 16 amino acids long. The CDR3 DNA reads TGCGCCAGCAGCTCCCGACTAGCGGGGGGGACCGGGGAGCTGTTTTTT. Encoded protein: CASSSRLAGGTGELFF.

The V and J genes are TRBV27 and TRBJ2-1; 7 nucleotides match TRBD2. This CDR3 comprises 16 residues. Germline CDR1 MNHEY, CDR2 SMNVEV (reference sequence). V lost 6 bases, J lost 0 bases, and 8 bases stayed unmatched. CDR3 coding DNA: TGTGCCAGCAGCCCCTCGGGAGGAAGCTCCTACAATGAGCAGTTCTTC. It codes for CASSPSGGSSYNEQFF.

The rearrangement joins TRBV7-2 to TRBJ1-2, with D possibly TRBD1 on 6 matching bases. The CDR3 is 15 amino acids. Germline V gene sequence: CDR1 SGHTA, CDR2 FQGNSA. Trimming removed 4 bases from V and 4 bases from J, with 16 bases in between. The CDR3 coding sequence is TGTGCCAGCAGCTCAAACGGGGGCGCGGGCTATGGCTACACCTTC. Its protein product is CASSSNGGAGYGYTF.

This sequence joins TRBV18 and TRBJ1-5; D might be TRBD1 (6 bases). The CDR3 runs to 15 residues. Trimming took off 1 base at V and 9 bases at J, with 16 bases between the two ends. Germline lookup yields CDR1 KGHSH and CDR2 LQKENI. This CDR3 reads CASSPQGQGQGPQHF. In DNA form, the CDR3 reads TGTGCCAGCTCACCACAGGGTCAGGGGCAAGGGCCCCAGCATTTT. The variable domain in full, completed from reference TRBV18 and TRBJ1-5, reads NAGVMQNPRHLVRRRGQEARLRCSPMKGHSHVYWYRQLPEEGLKFMVYLQKENIIDESGMPKERFSAEFPKEGPSILRIQQVVRGDSAAYFCASSPQGQGQGPQHFGDGTRLSIL.

The chain employs TRBV4-2 and TRBJ1-6; no definite D call. Trimming shortened V by 2 bases and J by 9 bases, and 11 bases separated the two germline ends. Germline V lookup: CDR1 LGHNA, CDR2 YNFKEQ. The CDR3 loop spans 14 amino acids. The CDR3 loop reads CASSQSMVFSPLHF. DNA of the CDR3: TGTGCCAGCAGCCAATCCATGGTTTTTTCACCCCTCCACTTT.

This chain uses TRBV5-1 with TRBJ2-7; D may be TRBD1 (6 bases). V lost 3 bases, J lost 4 bases, and 17 bases lay in between. The length of the CDR3 is 15 residues. Germline lookup yields CDR1 SGHRS and CDR2 YFSETQ. The chain's CDR3 is CASSSPTGFSYEQYF. For the CDR3, the DNA is TGCGCCAGCAGCTCCCCGACAGGTTTTTCGTACGAGCAGTACTTC.

The V call is TRBV7-9, the J call TRBJ2-2; no reliable D call. Trimming shortened V by 6 bases and J by 9 bases, and 5 bases separated the two germline ends. The CDR3 is 10 amino acids. Germline values: CDR1 SEHNR, CDR2 FQNEAQ (reference sequence). CDR3 residues: CASSLRELFF. The CDR3 region has the DNA TGTGCCAGCAGTTTGAGGGAGCTGTTTTTT.

V and J are TRBV7-9 and TRBJ1-1; no clear D. The V gene lost 2 bases and the J gene lost 5 bases, with 9 bases spanning the gap. The germline V gene encodes CDR1 SEHNR and CDR2 FQNEAQ (reference sequence). The CDR3 runs 13 residues. CDR3 DNA: TGTGCCAGCAGCTTACTCCTGGGAACTGAAGCTTTCTTT. It yields the protein CASSLLLGTEAFF.

The V gene is TRBV5-6, the J gene TRBJ2-7; D possibly uses TRBD1 or TRBD2 (5 bases each). CDR1 and CDR2 (germline): SGHDT, YYEEEE. The CDR3 runs 18 residues. V lost 2 bases and J 0 bases, leaving 21 bases between the germline ends. For the CDR3, the DNA is TGTGCCAGCAGCTTAACCGGGACGGTCACGCCCGCCTCCTACGAGCAGTACTTC. It is translated as CASSLTGTVTPASYEQYF.

The chain uses TRBV3-1 (or the pseudogene TRBV3-2) and TRBJ2-5; D not resolved. Germline V gene data show CDR1 as LGHDT and CDR2 as YNNKEL (reference sequence). This CDR3 contains 15 residues. V was shortened by 0 bases and J by 5 bases, with 13 bases between the two germline ends. In nucleotides, the CDR3 is TGTGCCAGCAGCCAAGATCGTGACCGGTGGGAGACCCAGTACTTC. Translation gives CASSQDRDRWETQYF.

V is TRBV6-5 and J is TRBJ2-7, with TRBD1 matching 8 bases. After removal of 0 bases from V and 4 bases from J, the junction contained 5 bases not matched to a gene. The CDR3 runs to 15 residues. Germline V gene lookup returns CDR1 MNHEY and CDR2 SVGAGI. The CDR3 here is CASSYSRGRSYEQYF. In DNA form, the CDR3 reads TGTGCCAGCAGTTACTCCAGGGGGCGAAGTTACGAGCAGTACTTC.

The chain combines TRBV11-2 with TRBJ2-7; no definite D call. The CDR3 spans 13 residues. CDR1 is SGHAT, CDR2 FQNNGV, per germline. V was clipped by 2 bases and J by 3 bases, with 8 bases between them. CDR3 sequence: CASSLQQFYEQYF. CDR3 DNA: TGTGCCAGCAGCTTACAACAGTTCTACGAGCAGTACTTC.

The genes are TRBV19 and TRBJ1-2; D is perhaps TRBD1 (5 bases). Between the trimmed V and J ends, which lost 6 bases and 6 bases, there was a span of 14 bases. Germline values: CDR1 LNHDA, CDR2 SQIVND (reference sequence). CDR3 length equals 13 residues. The CDR3 DNA reads as TGTGCCAGTAGCCTCGGGGGGGAGAATGGCTACACCTTC. Its translation is CASSLGGENGYTF.

This chain connects TRBV5-4 to TRBJ1-1; D gene uncertain. Germline lookup yields CDR1 SGHNT and CDR2 YYREEE (reference sequence). This CDR3 is built from 14 residues. V was pared by 10 bases and J by 4 bases, with 20 bases between. The CDR3 is CAGRLAGSSTEAFF. For the CDR3, the DNA is TGTGCCGGTCGGTTGGCCGGGAGTAGCACTGAAGCTTTCTTT.

This chain connects TRBV28 to TRBJ1-5, with 12 bases matching TRBD1. There are 17 residues in the CDR3. Germline-derived CDR1 and CDR2 are MDHEN and SYDVKM. Trimming at V came to 5 bases and at J to 7 bases, leaving 12 bases not matched to a gene. This chain's CDR3 is CASSDPGTGGFRQPQHF. Here the CDR3 DNA reads TGTGCCAGCAGTGATCCCGGGACAGGGGGCTTTAGACAGCCCCAGCATTTT.